This TCR beta chain comes out of a study of cytomegalovirus exposure and HLA in healthy donors (dated by TCRdb to 2016 to 2017). For context, the study as a whole: In an earlier analysis of 550 to 750 of the donors, under 300 Gb of sequence data and 95 million to 130 million unique TCR beta sequences from about 190 million T cells were reported. The genetic ancestry cluster associated with self-reported Caucasian donors included around four fifths of the roughly 360 genotyped donors. A separate validation cohort of 90 to 150 different subjects was used in addition to the roughly 620-subject first cohort. To study patterns of TCR occurrence, a later analysis re-analyzed previously published TCR beta repertoires from under 750 donors and added high-resolution HLA genotyping. Roughly five DR-DQ haplotypes were handled as single units for association and clustering, since linkage in the cohort was strong. The number of donors typed differed by locus, with about 629-630 for A, B, C, DRB1 and DQB1, roughly 520 for DQA1, about 610 for DPA1, and roughly 450 for DPB1. The study was designed to test whether signatures of past pathogen exposure could be identified by cataloging public T cell receptors. Rather than drawing on any new phenotypic data, the later analysis identified candidate immune exposures from TCR beta sequences and the way those sequences occurred across donors. The T cell repertoires of under 750 subjects were profiled by immunosequencing and related to cytomegalovirus serostatus. An early release that covered some 630 HLA-typed donors contained 250 to 350 gigabases of sequencing data and about 93 million unique TCR sequences. An earlier analysis of several hundred of the donors applied high-throughput TCR beta sequencing to assess whether each TCR beta V gene segment acted as functional or pseudogenic. HLA typing included class I and class II loci at four-digit resolution. A later genetic analysis used genome-wide SNP genotypes for about three fifths of the 666 donors, treating that subset as a discovery cohort. Among almost 400 genotyped donors of the cohort, an average of approximately 230,000 unique TCR beta nucleotide sequences were sequenced per donor, approximately 20% of them non-productive. Donor age, sex, ethnicity and CMV serostatus were collected together with the repertoire data. Every repertoire in the discovery cohort had been generated on one and the same sequencing platform. To predict cytomegalovirus infection status, the study brought together high-throughput TCR immunosequencing, statistical association of individual TCRs with disease status, and machine learning. The research as a whole found: Correlated functional status among segregating V segments might be attributable to linkage disequilibrium, but an unknown experimental factor could not be ruled out. A total of 164 TCR beta chains were listed by the study as associated with cytomegalovirus. The only immune exposure information available for the cohort was CMV serostatus. The cohort was sequenced for TCR beta chains only, and without alpha or paired-chain data the features that could be detected were limited. Over 15 rarely observed V segments, including chromosome 9 orphons, were excluded from the earlier analysis of 550 to 700 of the donors because counts were too low. Compared with equally common non-associated chains, HLA-associated TCR beta chains in a later analysis were more clonally expanded and had lower generation probabilities. A cluster of highly shared sequence variants was judged likely to be a technical artifact of the sequencing pipeline. According to a later analysis, most CMV-associated TCR beta chains appeared to be HLA-restricted, and the HLA associations seemed to be driven largely by CMV exposure. Most TCR sequences were observed very rarely across donors, whereas some public TCRs were present in many individuals. In vitro tests confirmed that a few of the cytomegalovirus-associated TCR beta chains recognize cytomegalovirus antigens. In a later analysis, TCR association rates were found to vary across HLA loci, with the most associated TCRs seen for DRB1 alleles and the fewest for HLA-C alleles. A further reported finding was that TCR beta sequences accurately predicted the HLA-A and HLA-B alleles for most subjects in the first cohort. In a later genetic analysis, a missense DCLRE1C variant was associated with V-gene and J-gene trimming of TCR beta chains, and the association was replicated in an independent cohort. The authors suggested that the approach could potentially be extended to other disease states and immunological phenotypes. Broadly in line with IMGT annotations, most TCR beta V segments showed up in productive rearrangements about 90% or about 30% of the time in an earlier analysis of under 700 of the donors. In a later analysis, several top co-occurrence clusters were reported to appear linked to parvovirus B19, influenza, CMV and Epstein-Barr virus. Assigning TCR associations to individual alleles was difficult when HLA alleles, especially DR and DQ, strongly co-occurred. In a later analysis, 15,000 to 20,000 TCR beta sequences were associated with specific HLA alleles at a false discovery rate of 0.05. According to a later genetic analysis, donors in an Asian-associated ancestry cluster had fewer N-insertions in productive TCRs than the approximately 610-donor mean. The classifier was reported to diagnose cytomegalovirus status with high specificity and sensitivity in both the original and validation cohorts. Presence/absence analyses assumed roughly uniform sequencing depth across donors, an assumption that may not hold. Some IMGT-functional V segments, including TRBV6-2 and TRBV6-3, could not be told apart with the 87-base-pair reads, so those segments were excluded. Because HLA typing was missing for some donors at each locus, association tests included only the typed subset.

The CDR3, cysteine through phenylalanine, is 14 amino acids long. Only CDR3 DNA remains: 42 bases, in frame from the first base. CDR1 is given as LGHNA and CDR2 as YNFKEQ, both from the germline V gene. The junction carries 6 bases between V and J, which are trimmed by 1 base and 0 bases respectively. The cohort consisted of fewer than 700 healthy bone marrow donors. At the time of sampling, all cohort members were nominally healthy, though unrecorded immune exposures were likely present. The donor tested CMV seronegative, placing the donor among the approximately 360 seronegative members of the cohort. Each donor provided a peripheral blood sample, and peripheral blood mononuclear cells were used for TCR beta sequencing. Genomic DNA was extracted from the blood cell samples with the Qiagen DNeasy Blood Extraction Kit. Library preparation used the immunoSEQ multiplex PCR assay. A mixture of 60 forward primers for TCR Vbeta segments and 13 reverse primers for TCR Jbeta segments was used in the multiplex PCR. The CDR3 region of rearranged TCR beta genes was amplified from genomic DNA with a multiplex PCR assay. The amplified TCR beta libraries were sequenced on the Illumina HiSeq System as 87-base-pair reads. The original methods were these. In a later analysis, around 80 million unique TCR beta chains were counted across the approximately 640 repertoires, and around 10 million of these chains were shared by at least two donors. A nearest-neighbor algorithm error-corrected the raw reads and collapsed the reads into unique sequences, merging closely related sequences to remove PCR and sequencing errors. To assign V, D and J gene segments, CDR3 sequences were aligned to IMGT reference sequences. For a sequence to be retained, a match of at least six nucleotides to both a V gene segment and a J gene segment was required. A rearrangement counted as productive if the CDR3 had no stop codons and remained in frame with V and J, and every other rearrangement counted as non-productive. Following IMGT convention, CDR3 was defined as the stretch from the second conserved V-encoded cysteine up to the conserved J-encoded phenylalanine. The earlier analysis of 500 to 750 of the donors excluded any sequence lacking an unambiguous match to a single V gene segment. An earlier analysis of 550 to 650 of the donors classified V segments as functional when productive rearrangements were above 56.7% and as segregating when the standard deviation between donors was above 5%. A statistical classification framework was built to diagnose cytomegalovirus status from the catalog of TCR beta chain sequences. A later analysis assigned V and J genes by comparing TCR nucleotide sequences with IMGT/GENE-DB human TR gene sequences. The TCRdist pipeline was used in a later analysis to assign CDR3 sequences and most-parsimonious VDJ recombination scenarios. In a later analysis, every TCR beta chain was defined by the combination of its CDR3 amino acid sequence and its V-gene family, and reads without a unique V-gene family were dropped. To address suspected cross-contamination and a sequencing artifact, a later analysis removed under 600 highly shared, low-generation-probability nucleotide sequences. A later analysis calculated a clonal expansion index for each public chain from normalized within-repertoire ranks of inferred template counts. In a later analysis, generation probabilities were computed using a VDJ recombination model fitted to out-of-frame rearrangements, and the results were checked against IGoR. In a later analysis, TCR-TCR, TCR-HLA and TCR-CMV co-occurrence was scored with hypergeometric tests, and a repertoire-size bias correction was applied to TCR pairs. In a later analysis, false discovery rates were estimated by permuting HLA or CMV assignments 20 times. A later analysis grouped co-occurring TCRs with DBSCAN, adding TCRdist sequence similarity when clustering within HLA-allele-positive subsets. Repertoires with fewer than 30,000 or more than 120,000 public chains, plus five repertoires with anomalous nucleotide sharing, were excluded from co-occurrence clustering. This immuneACCESS table, as held by TCRdb, lists in-frame sequences with V and J called but not all clones. Of the missing ones, under half trace to an unresolved V gene in checked studies; the others have no known cause. V and J calls plus clone size are reproduced from that table; the DNA served to infer D and trimming. In this sample the table shows about 83,000 clones, roughly 79% of which occur a single time. The ten biggest clones cover around 1.8% of the sample.

Worth noting for this clone: What this receptor recognizes is not known. Base qualities are not at hand, and no much larger clone is one base apart.

The clonotype comes from a woman aged 30 to 39 in good health and CMV-seronegative. The sequencing sample was made of PBMCs. The rearrangement combines TRBV4-2 with TRBJ1-1, with the D segment identity uncertain. The CDR3 amino acid sequence is: CASSQGQLNTEAFF. The nucleotide sequence reads TGTGCCAGCAGCCAAGGGCAGTTGAACACTGAAGCTTTCTTT.